This TCR beta chain was found in a study of preoperative IRX-2 immunotherapy in early breast cancer. Sequencing used immunoSEQ multiplex PCR; TCRdb keeps in-frame clones, though not all of them. In the table there are over 25,000 clones, approximately 75% of which are singletons. Germline V lookup: CDR1 MNHGY, CDR2 SAAAGT. The CDR3 has 16 amino acids. After removal of 6 bases from V and 4 bases from J, the junction contained 11 bases not matched to a gene. The treatment here: preoperative locoregional IRX-2 cytokine immunotherapy. Patients received preoperative, locoregional IRX-2 cytokine immunotherapy in a phase Ib study. This clone was detected only once.

The sequencing used lymph node tissue, collected after IRX-2 immunotherapy. This TCR came from a human donor with breast cancer. The chain employs TRBV6-8 and TRBJ1-5; 8 bases are a match to TRBD1. CDR3 coding DNA: TGTGCCAGCAGCATTACCGACAGGGGCCTTAATCAGCCCCAGCATTTT. This gives the protein CASSITDRGLNQPQHF.